This T cell receptor (beta chain) was obtained from a study of CD8 T cells in ankylosing spondylitis. This clonotype has ten or more counts. What it binds is not known. Study outcomes and limitations: Roughly eight highly homologous variants made up a TCR beta motif that seemed to typify ankylosing spondylitis blood. Significantly higher representation of disease-linked clones was reported for matched ankylosing spondylitis synovial fluid. Earlier reports found some motif variants in synovial fluid and blood in reactive arthritis.

TCRdb processed the 5' RACE reads anew with MiXCR; each CDR3 protein has one entry. The table has over 95,000 distinct CDR3 sequences, about 8.3% seen once. Input material: blood, either unsorted or a sorted T cell fraction (not recorded which). This sequence originates from a male donor with ankylosing spondylitis or in good health (not recorded which).

The CDR3: CSAPFGGGTEAFF. The CDR3 DNA is TGCAGTGCTCCCTTCGGAGGGGGCACTGAAGCTTTCTTT. The chain employs TRBV20-1 and TRBJ1-1, with D possibly matching TRBD1 (6 bases). Germline CDR1 and CDR2: DFQATT and SNEGSKA (reference sequence). The CDR3 spans 13 residues. V lost 5 bases and J 4 bases, leaving 14 bases between the germline ends.